This T cell receptor beta chain was found in a study of cytomegalovirus exposure and HLA in healthy donors. CDR1 is SGHDT and CDR2 is YYEEEE in the germline V gene. Losses at the gene ends were 3 bases for V and 8 bases for J; bases not matched to a gene: 12. The CDR3 spans 16 residues. PCR was performed using 60 Vbeta and 13 Jbeta primers. Sequencing used immunoSEQ multiplex PCR; TCRdb keeps in-frame clones, though not all of them. The sample includes roughly 130,000 clones, around three quarters of them seen just once. V gene TRBV5-6 combines with J gene TRBJ1-4; 8 positions match TRBD1. The origin of this receptor is a male donor in good health and CMV-seronegative. Sequencing input: PBMCs. CDR3 sequence: CASSSQGEVALEKLFF. The CDR3 DNA follows: TGTGCCAGCAGCTCACAGGGGGAGGTCGCTTTGGAAAAACTGTTTTTT.